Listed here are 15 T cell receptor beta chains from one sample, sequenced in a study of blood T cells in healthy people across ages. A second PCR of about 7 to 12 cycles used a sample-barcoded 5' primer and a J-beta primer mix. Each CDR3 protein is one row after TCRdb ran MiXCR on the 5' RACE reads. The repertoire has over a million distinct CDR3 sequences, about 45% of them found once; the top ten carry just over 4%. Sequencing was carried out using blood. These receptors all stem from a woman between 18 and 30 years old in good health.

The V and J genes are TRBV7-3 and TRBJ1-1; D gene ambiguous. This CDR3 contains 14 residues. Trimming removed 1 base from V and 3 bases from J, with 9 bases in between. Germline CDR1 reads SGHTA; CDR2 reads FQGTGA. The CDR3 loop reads CASSLRGEDTEAFF. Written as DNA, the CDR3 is TGTGCCAGCAGCTTAAGGGGAGAGGACACTGAAGCTTTCTTT.

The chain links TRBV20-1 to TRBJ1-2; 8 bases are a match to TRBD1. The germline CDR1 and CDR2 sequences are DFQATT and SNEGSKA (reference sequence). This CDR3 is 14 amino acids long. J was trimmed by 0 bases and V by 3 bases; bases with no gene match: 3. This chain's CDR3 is CSASQGASNYGYTF. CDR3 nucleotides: TGCAGTGCTAGCCAGGGGGCCTCTAACTATGGCTACACCTTC.

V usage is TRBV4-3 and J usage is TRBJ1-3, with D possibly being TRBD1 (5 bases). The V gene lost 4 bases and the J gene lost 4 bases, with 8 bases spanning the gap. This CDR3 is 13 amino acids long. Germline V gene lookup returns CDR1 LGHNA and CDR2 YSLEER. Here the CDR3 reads CASSPRVGNTIYF. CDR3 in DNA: TGCGCCAGCAGCCCCAGGGTCGGAAACACCATATATTTT.

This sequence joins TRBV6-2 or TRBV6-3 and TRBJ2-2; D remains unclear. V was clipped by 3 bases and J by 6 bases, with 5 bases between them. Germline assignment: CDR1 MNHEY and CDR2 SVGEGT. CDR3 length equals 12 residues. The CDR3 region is CASSYGAGELFF. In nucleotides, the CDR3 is TGTGCCAGCAGTTATGGGGCCGGGGAGCTGTTTTTT.

CDR3 in amino acids: CASTTGFGYTDTQYF. CDR3 nucleotide sequence: TGTGCCAGCACAACTGGCTTCGGGTACACAGATACGCAGTATTTT. This chain uses TRBV7-2 with TRBJ2-3, with no clear D. The CDR3 is 15 residues long. CDR1 SGHTA and CDR2 FQGNSA come from the germline V gene. Trimming stripped 7 bases from V and 2 bases from J, with 16 bases between.

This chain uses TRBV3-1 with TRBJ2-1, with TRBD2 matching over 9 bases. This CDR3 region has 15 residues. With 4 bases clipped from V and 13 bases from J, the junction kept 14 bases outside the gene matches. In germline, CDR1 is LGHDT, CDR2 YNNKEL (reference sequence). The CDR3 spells CASSPTLAGPETQFF. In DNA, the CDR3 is TGTGCCAGCAGCCCCACGCTAGCGGGACCAGAGACCCAGTTCTTC.

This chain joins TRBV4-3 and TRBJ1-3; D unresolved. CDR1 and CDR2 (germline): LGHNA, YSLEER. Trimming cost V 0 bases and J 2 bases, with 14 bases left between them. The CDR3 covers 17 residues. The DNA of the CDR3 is TGCGCCAGCAGCCAAGATTACGAGGGTAGCGCTGGAAACACCATATATTTT. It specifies CASSQDYEGSAGNTIYF.

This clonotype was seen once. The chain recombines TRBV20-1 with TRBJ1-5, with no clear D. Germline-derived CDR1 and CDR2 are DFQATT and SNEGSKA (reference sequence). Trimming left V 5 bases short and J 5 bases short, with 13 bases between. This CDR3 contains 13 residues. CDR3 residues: CSAEETADQPQHF. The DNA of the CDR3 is TGCAGTGCTGAGGAGACTGCAGATCAGCCCCAGCATTTT.

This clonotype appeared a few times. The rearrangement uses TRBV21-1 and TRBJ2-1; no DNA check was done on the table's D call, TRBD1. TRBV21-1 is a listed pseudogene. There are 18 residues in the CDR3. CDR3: CASSRSRDRVKEGGEQFF. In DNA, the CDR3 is TGTGCCAGCAGCAGATCCCGCGACAGGGTAAAGGAGGGGGGTGAGCAGTTCTTC.

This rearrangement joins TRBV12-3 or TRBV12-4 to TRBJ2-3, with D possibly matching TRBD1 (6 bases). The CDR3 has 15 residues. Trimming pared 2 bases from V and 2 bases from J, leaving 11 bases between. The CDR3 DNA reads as TGTGCCAGCAGTTTATGGACAGAGACCACAGATACGCAGTATTTT. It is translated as CASSLWTETTDTQYF.

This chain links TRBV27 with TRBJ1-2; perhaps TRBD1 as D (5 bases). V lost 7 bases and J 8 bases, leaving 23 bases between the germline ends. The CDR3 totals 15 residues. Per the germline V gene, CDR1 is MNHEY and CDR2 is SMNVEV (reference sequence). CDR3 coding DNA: TGTGCCAGCACCCGGTCATGGAACAAGAGGGACGGCTACACCTTC. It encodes CASTRSWNKRDGYTF.

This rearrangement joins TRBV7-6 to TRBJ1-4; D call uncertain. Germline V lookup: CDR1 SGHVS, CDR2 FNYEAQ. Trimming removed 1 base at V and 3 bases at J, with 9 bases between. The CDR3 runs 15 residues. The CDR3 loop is CASSLEQAANEKLFF. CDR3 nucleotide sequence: TGTGCCAGCAGCTTAGAGCAGGCGGCTAATGAAAAACTGTTTTTT.

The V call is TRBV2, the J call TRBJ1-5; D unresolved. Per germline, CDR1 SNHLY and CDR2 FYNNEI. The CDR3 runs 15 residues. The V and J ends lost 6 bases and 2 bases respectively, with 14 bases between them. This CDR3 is CASREMERGNQPQHF. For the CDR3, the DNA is TGTGCCAGCAGGGAAATGGAAAGGGGCAATCAGCCCCAGCATTTT. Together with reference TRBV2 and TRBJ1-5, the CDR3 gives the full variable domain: EPEVTQTPSHQVTQMGQEVILRCVPISNHLYFYWYRQILGQKVEFLVSFYNNEISEKSEIFDDQFSVERPDGSNFTLKIRSTKLEDSAMYFCASREMERGNQPQHFGDGTRLSIL.

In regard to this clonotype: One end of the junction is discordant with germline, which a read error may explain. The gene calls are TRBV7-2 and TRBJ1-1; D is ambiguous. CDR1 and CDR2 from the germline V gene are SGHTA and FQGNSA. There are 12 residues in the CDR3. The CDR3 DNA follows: TGTGCCATCAGCTTAGTGAACACTGAAGCTTTCTTT. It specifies CAISLVNTEAFF.

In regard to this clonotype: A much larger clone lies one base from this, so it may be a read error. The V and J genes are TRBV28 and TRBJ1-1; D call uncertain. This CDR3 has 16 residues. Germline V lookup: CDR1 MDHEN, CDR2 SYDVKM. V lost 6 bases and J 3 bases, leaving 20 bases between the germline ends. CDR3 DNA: TGTGCCAGCAGGCCGGAGGGTCGCCTCTGGGACACTGAAGCTTTCTTT. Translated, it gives CASRPEGRLWDTEAFF.